Below are 18 T cell receptor beta chains sequenced from a single sample in a study of technical replicates of blood from a handful of donors (TCRdb year 2017). The library was obtained by the immunoSEQ multiplex PCR assay. Not all clones reach the TCRdb copy of this immuneACCESS table, which keeps in-frame sequences only. Checked studies attribute under half of the gap to unresolved V genes and leave the rest unexplained. The sample table holds about 81,000 clones, of which 90% to 96% were seen once. The top ten constitute around 0.37% of the sample. The sample consisted of T cells isolated from PBMCs. The receptors originated from a human donor in good health.

This chain uses TRBV6-5 with TRBJ2-5; possibly TRBD1 for D (6 bases). Trimming left V 2 bases short and J 4 bases short, with 11 bases between. The germline V gene has CDR1 MNHEY and CDR2 SVGAGI. The CDR3 sequence is 14 residues long. CDR3 DNA sequence: TGTGCCAGCAGTTACCAGACAGGAGGAGAGACCCAGTACTTC. Its protein is CASSYQTGGETQYF.

The CDR3 DNA follows: TGTGCCAGCAGCTCACAGGGTAAGGAAGGTGAAGCTTTCTTT. Translated: CASSSQGKEGEAFF. This chain joins TRBV7-3 and TRBJ1-1, with D possibly matching TRBD1 (6 bases). The CDR3 length is 14 residues. CDR1 and CDR2 from the germline V gene are SGHTA and FQGTGA. Trimming cost V 4 bases and J 7 bases, with 16 bases left between them.

This chain links TRBV5-1 with TRBJ2-1; D unclear. The CDR3 is 13 amino acids. Germline values: CDR1 SGHRS, CDR2 YFSETQ. V was shortened by 4 bases and J by 0 bases, with 5 bases between the two germline ends. CDR3 sequence (DNA): TGCGCCAGCAGCGAGAGCTCCTACAATGAGCAGTTCTTC. Amino acids: CASSESSYNEQFF.

The J gene is TRBJ1-1, the V gene TRBV2; the D is unclear. V was cut by 3 bases and J by 4 bases, with 12 bases left in between. The CDR3 sequence is 14 residues long. Germline V lookup: CDR1 SNHLY, CDR2 FYNNEI. CDR3: CASSDGVLGTEAFF. The CDR3 DNA reads TGTGCCAGCAGTGACGGGGTACTTGGCACTGAAGCTTTCTTT.

J is TRBJ1-1 and V is TRBV25-1, with a weak D call TRBD1 (6 bases). Trimming took off 4 bases at V and 2 bases at J, with 11 bases between the two ends. From germline, CDR1 is MGHDK and CDR2 SYGVNS. This CDR3 comprises 14 residues. CDR3 in amino acids: CASSGRGVNTEAFF. CDR3 bases: TGTGCCAGCAGTGGCAGGGGAGTTAACACTGAAGCTTTCTTT.

The chain links TRBV11-2 to TRBJ2-1; 9 bases agree with TRBD2. Trimming removed 5 bases from V and 5 bases from J; junction bases left unmatched: 10. Germline values: CDR1 SGHAT, CDR2 FQNNGV. The length of the CDR3 is 16 residues. As DNA, the CDR3 is TGTGCCAGCAGCCCAGTGGGACTAGCAGGAAACAATGAGCAGTTCTTC. Residues: CASSPVGLAGNNEQFF.

The chain joins TRBV5-1 to TRBJ2-3; 9 positions agree with TRBD2. J lost 2 bases, V lost 4 bases, and 14 bases had no gene match. The CDR3 loop spans 18 amino acids. Germline CDR1 SGHRS, CDR2 YFSETQ. The CDR3 spells CASSPGTSQFLFTDTQYF. The CDR3 bases are TGCGCCAGCAGCCCAGGGACTAGCCAATTCCTATTCACAGATACGCAGTATTTT.

The rearrangement uses TRBV7-8 and TRBJ2-7; 12 bases map to TRBD2. The V gene's germline CDR1 is SGHVS and CDR2 FQNEAQ. The ends lost 4 bases at V and 5 bases at J; junction bases unmatched: 12. The CDR3 totals 17 residues. For the CDR3, the DNA is TGTGCCAGCAGCTCCACACTAGCGGGAGGTATGGACAACGAGCAGTACTTC. It translates to CASSSTLAGGMDNEQYF.

CDR3 region: CASSQGTGSPYEQYF. CDR3 coding DNA: TGCGCCAGCAGCCAAGGGACAGGGAGCCCCTACGAGCAGTACTTC. J is TRBJ2-7 and V is TRBV4-3, with 8 positions matching TRBD1. Germline V CDR1 and CDR2: LGHNA, YSLEER. The CDR3 consists of 15 residues. V lost 1 base, J lost 2 bases, and 4 bases stayed unmatched.

The V call is TRBV7-8, the J call TRBJ2-5; TRBD2 aligns across 9 bases. The CDR3 extends over 13 amino acids. CDR1 SGHVS and CDR2 FQNEAQ come from the germline V gene. After removal of 3 bases from V and 5 bases from J, the junction contained 1 base not matched to a gene. The CDR3 spells CASSFGLAETQYF. CDR3 bases: TGTGCCAGCAGCTTCGGACTAGCGGAGACCCAGTACTTC.

This clone was recorded once. This chain uses TRBV2 with TRBJ2-2; perhaps TRBD1 as D (6 bases). Trimming removed 8 bases from V and 0 bases from J, with 16 bases in between. Germline CDR1 and CDR2: SNHLY and FYNNEI. This CDR3 is built from 16 residues. This CDR3 is CASRQGQTSNTGELFF. DNA of the CDR3: TGTGCCAGCCGCCAGGGGCAGACTTCGAACACCGGGGAGCTGTTTTTT. Filled out from reference TRBV2 and TRBJ2-2, the complete variable domain reads EPEVTQTPSHQVTQMGQEVILRCVPISNHLYFYWYRQILGQKVEFLVSFYNNEISEKSEIFDDQFSVERPDGSNFTLKIRSTKLEDSAMYFCASRQGQTSNTGELFFGEGSRLTVL.

This clone has just one count. The rearrangement joins TRBV6-1 to TRBJ1-1; D ambiguous. CDR3 length equals 13 residues. Trimming shortened V by 5 bases and J by 10 bases, and 17 bases separated the two germline ends. CDR1 is MNHNS and CDR2 is SASEGT in the germline V gene. CDR3 loop: CASSYDSPAGAFF. In nucleotides, the CDR3 is TGTGCCAGCAGTTATGACTCCCCGGCTGGAGCTTTCTTT.

V and J are TRBV9 and TRBJ1-2; TRBD1 might be the D (5 bases). The V end was cut by 3 bases, the J end by 3 bases, with 12 bases between. The germline gives CDR1 SGDLS, CDR2 YYNGEE. This CDR3 contains 14 residues. Written as DNA, the CDR3 is TGTGCCAGCAGCGCATCAGGGTATGACTATGGCTACACCTTC. It translates to CASSASGYDYGYTF.

The rearrangement uses TRBV4-2 and TRBJ2-5; 7 bases are shared with TRBD2. The length of the CDR3 is 17 residues. Losses at the gene ends were 0 bases for V and 3 bases for J; bases not matched to a gene: 10. Germline CDR1 reads LGHNA; CDR2 reads YNFKEQ. For the CDR3, the DNA is TGTGCCAGCAGCCAAGAGGGGGGGGTATCGGGAAAAGAGACCCAGTACTTC. This translates into CASSQEGGVSGKETQYF.

This chain joins TRBV5-6 and TRBJ2-5; 10 bases fit TRBD2. The CDR3 contains 14 residues. Looked up from germline, CDR1 is SGHDT and CDR2 is YYEEEE. The J segment lost 5 bases and the V segment lost 5 bases, leaving 6 bases of the junction unmatched. CDR3 bases: TGTGCCAGCAGTAGACTAGCGGGCCTCGAGACCCAGTACTTC. Translated: CASSRLAGLETQYF.

J is TRBJ2-5 and V is TRBV5-4, with 10 nucleotides matching TRBD1. The V segment lost 2 bases and the J segment 3 bases; nucleotides outside the gene matches: 4. CDR1 SGHNT and CDR2 YYREEE come from the germline V gene (reference sequence). CDR3 size: 15 residues. CDR3 sequence (DNA): TGTGCCAGCAGCTTCGGGACAGGGGAAAAAGAGACCCAGTACTTC. Translation: CASSFGTGEKETQYF.

This chain links TRBV5-6 with TRBJ2-2, with 12 bases aligning to TRBD2. V was pared by 0 bases and J by 5 bases, with 8 bases of the junction left unmatched. In germline, CDR1 is SGHDT, CDR2 YYEEEE. CDR3 size: 18 residues. The CDR3 here is CASSLGILTSGSTGELFF. CDR3 nucleotide sequence: TGTGCCAGCAGCTTGGGCATATTGACTAGCGGGAGTACCGGGGAGCTGTTTTTT.

This chain connects TRBV9 to TRBJ2-2, with TRBD2 identical over 8 bases. Germline V gene lookup returns CDR1 SGDLS and CDR2 YYNGEE. The V and J ends lost 0 bases and 1 base, in that order; junction bases with no gene match: 5. The CDR3 is made up of 17 amino acids. CDR3 residues: CASSVGVLAGNTGELFF. The CDR3, as DNA: TGTGCCAGCAGCGTAGGTGTCCTAGCGGGGAACACCGGGGAGCTGTTTTTT.